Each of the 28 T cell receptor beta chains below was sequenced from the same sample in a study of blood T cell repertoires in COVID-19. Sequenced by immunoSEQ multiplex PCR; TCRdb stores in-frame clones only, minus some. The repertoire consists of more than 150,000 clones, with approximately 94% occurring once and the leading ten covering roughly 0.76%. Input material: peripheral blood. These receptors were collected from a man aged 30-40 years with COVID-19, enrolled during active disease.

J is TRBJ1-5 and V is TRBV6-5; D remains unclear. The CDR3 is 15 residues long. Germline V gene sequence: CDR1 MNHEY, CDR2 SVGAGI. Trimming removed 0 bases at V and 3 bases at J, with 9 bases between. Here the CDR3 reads CASSYSQLDNQPQHF. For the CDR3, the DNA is TGTGCCAGCAGTTACTCGCAGCTAGACAATCAGCCCCAGCATTTT.

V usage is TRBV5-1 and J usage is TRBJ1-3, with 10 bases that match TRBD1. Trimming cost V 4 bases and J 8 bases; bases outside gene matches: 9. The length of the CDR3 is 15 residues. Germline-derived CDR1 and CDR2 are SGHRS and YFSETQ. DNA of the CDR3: TGCGCCAGCAGCGGGATTCGGGACAGGGGACACACCATATATTTT. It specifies CASSGIRDRGHTIYF.

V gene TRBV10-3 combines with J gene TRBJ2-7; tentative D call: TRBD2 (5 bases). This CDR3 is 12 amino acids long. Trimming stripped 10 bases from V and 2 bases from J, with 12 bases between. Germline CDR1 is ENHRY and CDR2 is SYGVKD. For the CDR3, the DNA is TGTGCCACCGGAGGCGCTGCCTACGAGCAGTACTTC. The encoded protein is CATGGAAYEQYF.

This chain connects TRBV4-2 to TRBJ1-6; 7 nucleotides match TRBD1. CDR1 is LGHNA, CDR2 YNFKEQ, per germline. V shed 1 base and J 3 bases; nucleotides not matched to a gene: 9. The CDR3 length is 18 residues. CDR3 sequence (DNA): TGTGCCAGCAGCCAAGGTTCCCAGGGGGGAGGCTATAATTCACCCCTCCACTTT. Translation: CASSQGSQGGGYNSPLHF.

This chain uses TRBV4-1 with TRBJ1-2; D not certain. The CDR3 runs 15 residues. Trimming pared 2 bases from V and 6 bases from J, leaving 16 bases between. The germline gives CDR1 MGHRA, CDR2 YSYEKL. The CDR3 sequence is CASSQRGLLADGYTF. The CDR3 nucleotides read TGCGCCAGCAGCCAACGCGGCCTCCTGGCGGATGGCTACACCTTC.

As DNA, the CDR3 is TGTGCCAGTAAAAAAGGACAGGGAAATTCACCCCTCCACTTT. Protein product: CASKKGQGNSPLHF. The chain uses TRBV19 and TRBJ1-6; 8 positions match TRBD1. J gave up 7 bases and V 7 bases, and 6 bases lay outside the gene matches. Germline CDR1 is LNHDA and CDR2 is SQIVND (reference sequence). The CDR3 sequence is 14 residues long.

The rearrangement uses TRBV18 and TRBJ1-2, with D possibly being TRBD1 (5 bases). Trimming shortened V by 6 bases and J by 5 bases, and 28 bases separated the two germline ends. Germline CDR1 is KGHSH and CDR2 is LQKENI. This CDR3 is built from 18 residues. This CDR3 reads CASSRERTQTNLLYGYTF. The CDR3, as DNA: TGTGCCAGCTCTCGAGAACGGACACAGACGAACTTATTGTATGGCTACACCTTC. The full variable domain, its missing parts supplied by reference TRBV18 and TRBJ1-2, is NAGVMQNPRHLVRRRGQEARLRCSPMKGHSHVYWYRQLPEEGLKFMVYLQKENIIDESGMPKERFSAEFPKEGPSILRIQQVVRGDSAAYFCASSRERTQTNLLYGYTFGSGTRLTVV.

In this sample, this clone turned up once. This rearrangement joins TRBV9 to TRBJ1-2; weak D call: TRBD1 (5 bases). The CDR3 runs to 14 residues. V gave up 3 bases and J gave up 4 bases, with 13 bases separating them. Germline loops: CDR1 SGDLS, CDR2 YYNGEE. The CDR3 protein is CASSDYVGGYGYTF. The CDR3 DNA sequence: TGTGCCAGCAGCGATTATGTGGGGGGCTATGGCTACACCTTC. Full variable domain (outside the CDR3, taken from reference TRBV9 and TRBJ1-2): DSGVTQTPKHLITATGQRVTLRCSPRSGDLSVYWYQQSLDQGLQFLIQYYNGEERAKGNILERFSAQQFPDLHSELNLSSLELGDSALYFCASSDYVGGYGYTFGSGTRLTVV.

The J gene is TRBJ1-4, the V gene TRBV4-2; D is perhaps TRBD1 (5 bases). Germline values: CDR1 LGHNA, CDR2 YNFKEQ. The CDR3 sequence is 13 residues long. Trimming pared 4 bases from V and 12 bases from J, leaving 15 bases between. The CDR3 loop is CASSPGWGVELFF. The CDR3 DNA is TGTGCCAGCAGCCCCGGTTGGGGGGTAGAACTGTTTTTT.

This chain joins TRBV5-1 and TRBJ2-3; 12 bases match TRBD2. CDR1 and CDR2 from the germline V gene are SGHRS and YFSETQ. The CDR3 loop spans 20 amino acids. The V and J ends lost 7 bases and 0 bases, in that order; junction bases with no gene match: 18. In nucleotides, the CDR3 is TGCGCCAGCGTGAAGACGTATAGGACTAGCGGGGTCTCTAGCACAGATACGCAGTATTTT. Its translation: CASVKTYRTSGVSSTDTQYF.

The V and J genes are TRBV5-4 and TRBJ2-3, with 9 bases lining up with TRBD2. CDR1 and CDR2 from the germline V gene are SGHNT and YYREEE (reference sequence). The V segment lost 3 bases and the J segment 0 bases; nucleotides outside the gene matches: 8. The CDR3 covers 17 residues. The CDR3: CASSYKTSGTSTDTQYF. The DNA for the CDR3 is TGTGCCAGCAGCTACAAGACTAGCGGAACTAGCACAGATACGCAGTATTTT.

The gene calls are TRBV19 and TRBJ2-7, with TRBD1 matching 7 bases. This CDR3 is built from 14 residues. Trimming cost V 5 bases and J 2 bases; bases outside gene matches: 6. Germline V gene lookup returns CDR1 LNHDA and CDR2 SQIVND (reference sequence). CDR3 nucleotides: TGTGCCAGTAGTCCGTGGACAGGTCCCTACGAGCAGTACTTC. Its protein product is CASSPWTGPYEQYF.

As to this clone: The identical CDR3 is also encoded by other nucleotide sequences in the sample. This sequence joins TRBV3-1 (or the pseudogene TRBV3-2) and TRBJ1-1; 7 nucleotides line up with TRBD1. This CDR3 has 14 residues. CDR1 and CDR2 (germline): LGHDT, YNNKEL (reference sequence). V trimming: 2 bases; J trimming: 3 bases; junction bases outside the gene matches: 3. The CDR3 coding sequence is TGTGCCAGCAGCCAACACAGGGGAGACACTGAAGCTTTCTTT. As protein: CASSQHRGDTEAFF.

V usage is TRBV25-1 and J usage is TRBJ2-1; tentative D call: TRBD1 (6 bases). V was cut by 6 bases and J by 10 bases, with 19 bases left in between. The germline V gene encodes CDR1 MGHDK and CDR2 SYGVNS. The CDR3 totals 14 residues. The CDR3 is CASSDTLQGREQFF. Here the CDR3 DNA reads TGTGCCAGCAGCGATACCTTGCAGGGGCGCGAGCAGTTCTTC.

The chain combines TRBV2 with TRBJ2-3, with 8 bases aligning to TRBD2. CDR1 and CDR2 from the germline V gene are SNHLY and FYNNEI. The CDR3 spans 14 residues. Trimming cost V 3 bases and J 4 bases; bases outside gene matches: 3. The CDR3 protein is CASSDYGGADTQYF. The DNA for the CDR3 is TGTGCCAGCAGTGATTACGGGGGGGCAGATACGCAGTATTTT.

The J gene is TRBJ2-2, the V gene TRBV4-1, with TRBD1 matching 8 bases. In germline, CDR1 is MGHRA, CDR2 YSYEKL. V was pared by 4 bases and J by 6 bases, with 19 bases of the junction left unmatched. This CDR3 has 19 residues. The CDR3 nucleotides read TGCGCCAGCAGCCCGTCCCCGGGCAGGGGGCGGATCCCCCCCGGGGAGCTGTTTTTT. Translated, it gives CASSPSPGRGRIPPGELFF.

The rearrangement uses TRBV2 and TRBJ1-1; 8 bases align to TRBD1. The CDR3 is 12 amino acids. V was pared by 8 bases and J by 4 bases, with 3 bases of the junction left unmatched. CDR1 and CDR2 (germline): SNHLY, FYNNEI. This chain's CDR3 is CASDRGGTEAFF. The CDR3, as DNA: TGTGCCAGCGACAGGGGAGGCACTGAAGCTTTCTTT. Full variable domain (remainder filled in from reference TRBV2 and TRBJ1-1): EPEVTQTPSHQVTQMGQEVILRCVPISNHLYFYWYRQILGQKVEFLVSFYNNEISEKSEIFDDQFSVERPDGSNFTLKIRSTKLEDSAMYFCASDRGGTEAFFGQGTRLTVV.

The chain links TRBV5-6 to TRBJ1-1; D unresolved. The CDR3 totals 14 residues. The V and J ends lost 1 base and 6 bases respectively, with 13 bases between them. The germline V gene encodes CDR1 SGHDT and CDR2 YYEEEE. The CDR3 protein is CASSLYGVMAEAFF. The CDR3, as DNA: TGTGCCAGCAGCTTGTACGGGGTAATGGCTGAAGCTTTCTTT.

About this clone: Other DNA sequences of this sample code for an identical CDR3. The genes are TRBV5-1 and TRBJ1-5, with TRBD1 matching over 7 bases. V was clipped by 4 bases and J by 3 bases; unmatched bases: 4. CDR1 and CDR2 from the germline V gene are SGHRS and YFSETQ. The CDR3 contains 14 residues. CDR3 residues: CASSPGTDNQPQHF. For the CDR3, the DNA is TGCGCCAGCAGCCCCGGGACAGACAATCAGCCCCAGCATTTT.

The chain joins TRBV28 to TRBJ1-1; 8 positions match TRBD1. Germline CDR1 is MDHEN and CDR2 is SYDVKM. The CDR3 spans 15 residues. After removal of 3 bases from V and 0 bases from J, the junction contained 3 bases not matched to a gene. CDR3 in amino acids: CASSLGQVMNTEAFF. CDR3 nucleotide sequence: TGTGCCAGCAGTTTGGGACAGGTCATGAACACTGAAGCTTTCTTT.

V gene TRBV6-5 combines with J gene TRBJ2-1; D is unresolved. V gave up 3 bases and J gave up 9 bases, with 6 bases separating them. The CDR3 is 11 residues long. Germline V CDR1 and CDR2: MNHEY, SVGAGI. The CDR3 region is CASSYLSEQFF. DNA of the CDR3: TGTGCCAGCAGTTATTTGAGTGAGCAGTTCTTC.

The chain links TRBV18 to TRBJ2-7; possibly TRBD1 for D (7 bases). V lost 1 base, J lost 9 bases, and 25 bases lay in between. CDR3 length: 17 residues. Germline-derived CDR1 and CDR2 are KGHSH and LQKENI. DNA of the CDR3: TGTGCCAGCTCACCACGTCTTGGCGGCCAGGGGGGTAGTGGGCAGTACTTC. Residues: CASSPRLGGQGGSGQYF.

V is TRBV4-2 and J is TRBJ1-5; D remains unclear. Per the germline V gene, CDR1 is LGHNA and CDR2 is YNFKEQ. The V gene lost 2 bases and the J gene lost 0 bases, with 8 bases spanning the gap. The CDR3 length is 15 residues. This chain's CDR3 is CASSQRAYSNQPQHF. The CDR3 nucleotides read TGTGCCAGCAGCCAAAGAGCTTATAGCAATCAGCCCCAGCATTTT.

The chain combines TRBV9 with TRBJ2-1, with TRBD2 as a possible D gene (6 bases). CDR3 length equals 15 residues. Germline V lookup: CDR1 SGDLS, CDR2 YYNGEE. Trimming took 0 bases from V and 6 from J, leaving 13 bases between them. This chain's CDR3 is CASSVGQGLANEQFF. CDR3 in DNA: TGTGCCAGCAGCGTAGGTCAGGGACTGGCCAATGAGCAGTTCTTC.

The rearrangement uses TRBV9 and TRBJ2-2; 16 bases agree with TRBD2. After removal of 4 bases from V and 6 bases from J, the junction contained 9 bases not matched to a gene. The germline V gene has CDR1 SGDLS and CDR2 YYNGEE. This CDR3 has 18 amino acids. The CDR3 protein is CASSPGLAGGNGPGELFF. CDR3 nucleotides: TGTGCCAGCAGCCCGGGACTAGCGGGGGGGAATGGCCCCGGGGAGCTGTTTTTT. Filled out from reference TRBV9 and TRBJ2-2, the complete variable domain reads DSGVTQTPKHLITATGQRVTLRCSPRSGDLSVYWYQQSLDQGLQFLIQYYNGEERAKGNILERFSAQQFPDLHSELNLSSLELGDSALYFCASSPGLAGGNGPGELFFGEGSRLTVL.

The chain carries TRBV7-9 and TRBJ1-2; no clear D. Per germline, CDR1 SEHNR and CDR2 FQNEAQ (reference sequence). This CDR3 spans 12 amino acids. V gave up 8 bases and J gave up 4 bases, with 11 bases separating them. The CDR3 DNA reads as TGTGCCAGCGGCTACAGTAGCTATGGCTACACCTTC. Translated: CASGYSSYGYTF.

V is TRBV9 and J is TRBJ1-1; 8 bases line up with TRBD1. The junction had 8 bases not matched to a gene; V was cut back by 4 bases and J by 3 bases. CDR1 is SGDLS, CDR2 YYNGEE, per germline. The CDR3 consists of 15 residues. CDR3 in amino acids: CASSTRTGMDTEAFF. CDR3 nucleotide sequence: TGTGCCAGCAGCACCCGGACAGGGATGGACACTGAAGCTTTCTTT.

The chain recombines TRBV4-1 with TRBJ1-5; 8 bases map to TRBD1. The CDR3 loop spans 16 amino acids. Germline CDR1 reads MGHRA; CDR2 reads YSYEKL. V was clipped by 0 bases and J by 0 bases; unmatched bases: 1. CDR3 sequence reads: CASSQEQGDSNQPQHF. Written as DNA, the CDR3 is TGCGCCAGCAGCCAAGAACAGGGGGATAGCAATCAGCCCCAGCATTTT.